This T cell receptor (beta chain) comes out of a study of cytomegalovirus exposure and HLA in healthy donors. The study, taken as a whole, reports: A later analysis found first-cohort TCR clusters tended to co-occur in the approximately 110 validation repertoires. The study listed some 160 cytomegalovirus-associated TCR beta chains.

About this clone: The target antigen is unknown.

This table comes from immunoSEQ multiplex PCR, and its TCRdb copy is limited to in-frame clones, with some not included. Counted here are about 160,000 clones, around nine tenths occurring once; the ten biggest clones make up roughly 4.2%. Germline V gene lookup returns CDR1 SGHRS and CDR2 YFSETQ. Trimming at V came to 6 bases and at J to 5 bases, leaving 6 bases not matched to a gene. This CDR3 contains 14 residues. The sample comprised PBMCs. The chain carries TRBV5-1 and TRBJ2-7; 12 bases are a match to TRBD2. The source of this sequence is a man aged 18 to 35 in good health and CMV-seropositive. CDR3 sequence reads: CASTTSGRPHEQYF. Here the CDR3 DNA reads TGCGCCAGCACCACTAGCGGGAGGCCCCACGAGCAGTACTTC.